The clone carrying this T cell receptor (beta chain) was observed a few times. The sample belongs to a study of cytomegalovirus exposure and HLA in healthy donors. Both 60 Vbeta primers and 13 Jbeta primers went into the PCR. TCRdb's table, derived via immunoSEQ multiplex PCR, lists solely in-frame clones and lacks some. The sample records 120,000 to 150,000 clones, around 76% being singletons. The CDR3 loop spans 15 amino acids. Trimming pared 7 bases from V and 0 bases from J, leaving 17 bases between. Germline assignment: CDR1 SQVTM and CDR2 ANQGSEA. The material sequenced was PBMCs. This clonotype was sampled from a young man in good health and CMV-seronegative. The chain has TRBV29-1 and TRBJ2-3; the D gene is possibly TRBD1 (7 bases). CDR3 amino acids: CSAVPQGTSTDTQYF. CDR3 bases: TGCAGCGCTGTCCCACAGGGGACTAGCACAGATACGCAGTATTTT.